This T cell receptor (beta chain) was profiled in a study of blood T cell repertoires in COVID-19. Study details: There were acute and convalescent COVID-19 samples, and they came from the United States, Italy and Spain. T cells, B-cell-depleted T cells, or PBMCs supplied cDNA or gDNA.

Germline V gene sequence: CDR1 SGDLS, CDR2 YYNGEE. V lost 0 bases and J lost 4, with 22 bases in between. The CDR3 has 18 amino acids. As processed by the authors: Scientists estimated how many nucleated cells there were by amplifying reference gene primers. TCRdb's copy holds only in-frame clones and misses some; the assay was immunoSEQ multiplex PCR. V and J calls and clone size come straight from that table; D and trimming were deduced from the DNA. This sample has around 130,000 clones, with 80% to 85% found just once. The TCR sequence derives from a woman of 80 years or more with acute or convalescent COVID-19. Sequenced input: peripheral blood. V is TRBV9 and J is TRBJ1-2; D is perhaps TRBD1 (6 bases). The CDR3, as DNA: TGTGCCAGCAGCGTAGCTGGCAGGGGCAACGATGTACTCTATGGCTACACCTTC. It codes for CASSVAGRGNDVLYGYTF. The complete variable domain, with remaining parts taken from reference TRBV9 and TRBJ1-2, reads DSGVTQTPKHLITATGQRVTLRCSPRSGDLSVYWYQQSLDQGLQFLIQYYNGEERAKGNILERFSAQQFPDLHSELNLSSLELGDSALYFCASSVAGRGNDVLYGYTFGSGTRLTVV.